This TCR beta chain was captured in a study of patients and donors after allogeneic stem cell transplantation. Germline loops: CDR1 SGDLS, CDR2 YYNGEE. V was shortened by 7 bases and J by 6 bases, with 15 bases between the two germline ends. The CDR3 totals 13 residues. This clonotype was found a few times. MiXCR, applied by TCRdb to the RT-PCR reads, yields one record per CDR3 protein. There are approximately 410,000 distinct CDR3 sequences in the sample; about a sixth occur only once, and less than 9.5% lies in the top ten. The J gene is TRBJ2-3, the V gene TRBV9; possible D gene TRBD2, 6 bases. The origin of this receptor is a human donor who was either an allogeneic HSCT recipient or a stem cell or donor lymphocyte infusion donor (not recorded which). It is not recorded whose cells these are; they may come from a transplant donor. Sequencing input: blood, either unsorted or a sorted T cell fraction (not recorded which). The CDR3, as DNA: TGTGCCAGCCGGGCACTAGCCGAGGATACGCAGTATTTT. It yields the protein CASRALAEDTQYF.